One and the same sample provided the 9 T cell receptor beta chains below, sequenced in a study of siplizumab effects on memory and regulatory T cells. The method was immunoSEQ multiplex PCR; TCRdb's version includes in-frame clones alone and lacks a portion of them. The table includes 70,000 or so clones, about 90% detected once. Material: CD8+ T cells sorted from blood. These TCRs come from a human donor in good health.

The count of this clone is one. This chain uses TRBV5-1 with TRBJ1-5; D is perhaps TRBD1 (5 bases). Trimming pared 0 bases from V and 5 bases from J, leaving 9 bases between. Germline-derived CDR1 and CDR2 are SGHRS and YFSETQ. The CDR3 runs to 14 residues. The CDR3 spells CASSLGMGDQPQHF. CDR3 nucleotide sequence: TGCGCCAGCAGCTTGGGTATGGGGGATCAGCCCCAGCATTTT.

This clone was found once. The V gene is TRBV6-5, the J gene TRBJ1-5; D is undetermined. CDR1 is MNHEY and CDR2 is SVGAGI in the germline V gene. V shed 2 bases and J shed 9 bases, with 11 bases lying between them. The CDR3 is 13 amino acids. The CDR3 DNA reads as TGTGCCAGCAGTTACAGCAGCCTAGGGCCCCAGCATTTT. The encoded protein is CASSYSSLGPQHF.

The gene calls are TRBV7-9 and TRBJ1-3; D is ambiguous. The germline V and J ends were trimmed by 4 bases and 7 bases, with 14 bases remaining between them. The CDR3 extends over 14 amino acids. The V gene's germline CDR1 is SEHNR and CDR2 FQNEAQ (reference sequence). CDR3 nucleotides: TGTGCCAGCAGCTCCGGGCAGGAAGGGAACACCATATATTTT. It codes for CASSSGQEGNTIYF.

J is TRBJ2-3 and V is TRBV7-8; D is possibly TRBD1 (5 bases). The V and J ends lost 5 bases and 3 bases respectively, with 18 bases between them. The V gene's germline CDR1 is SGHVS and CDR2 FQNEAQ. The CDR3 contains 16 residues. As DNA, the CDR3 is TGTGCCAGCAGCCCTCGGAAGGGGTCTTTAACAGATACGCAGTATTTT. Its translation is CASSPRKGSLTDTQYF.

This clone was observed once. CDR3 DNA: TGCGCCAGCAGCTTGGTTGGGGGCGAGTCCCTCTCCTACGAGCAGTACTTC. This encodes CASSLVGGESLSYEQYF. The chain joins TRBV5-1 to TRBJ2-7; possibly TRBD1 for D (6 bases). Looked up from germline, CDR1 is SGHRS and CDR2 is YFSETQ. The CDR3 is 17 residues long. Trimming removed 0 bases from V and 0 bases from J, with 16 bases in between.

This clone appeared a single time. CDR3 sequence reads: CASIPGQGGYEQYF. In nucleotides, the CDR3 is TGTGCCAGCATACCGGGACAGGGGGGCTACGAGCAGTACTTC. The rearrangement links TRBV6-5 to TRBJ2-7; 11 positions agree with TRBD1. Unmatched junction bases numbered 5, after V lost 7 bases and J lost 3 bases. Per germline, CDR1 MNHEY and CDR2 SVGAGI. The CDR3 totals 14 residues.

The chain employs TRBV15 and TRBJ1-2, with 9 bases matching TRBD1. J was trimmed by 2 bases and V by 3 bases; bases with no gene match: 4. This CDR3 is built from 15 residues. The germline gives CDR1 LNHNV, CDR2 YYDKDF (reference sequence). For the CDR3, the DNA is TGTGCCACCAGCAGTAACAGGGGGCAGAACTATGGCTACACCTTC. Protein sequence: CATSSNRGQNYGYTF.

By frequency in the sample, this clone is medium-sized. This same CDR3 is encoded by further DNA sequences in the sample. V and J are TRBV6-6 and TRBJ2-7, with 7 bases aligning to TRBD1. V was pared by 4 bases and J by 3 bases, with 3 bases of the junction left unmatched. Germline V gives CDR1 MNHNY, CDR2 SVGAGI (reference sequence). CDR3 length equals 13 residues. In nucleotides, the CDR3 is TGTGCCAGCAGTTCGGCAGGGGGCTACGAGCAGTACTTC. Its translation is CASSSAGGYEQYF.

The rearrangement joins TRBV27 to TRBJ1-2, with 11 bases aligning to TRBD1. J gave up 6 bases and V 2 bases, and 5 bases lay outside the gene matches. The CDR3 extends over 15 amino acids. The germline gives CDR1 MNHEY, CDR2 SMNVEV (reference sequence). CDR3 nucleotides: TGTGCCAGCAGTTTAGGGACAGGGGGTAGGAATGGCTACACCTTC. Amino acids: CASSLGTGGRNGYTF.